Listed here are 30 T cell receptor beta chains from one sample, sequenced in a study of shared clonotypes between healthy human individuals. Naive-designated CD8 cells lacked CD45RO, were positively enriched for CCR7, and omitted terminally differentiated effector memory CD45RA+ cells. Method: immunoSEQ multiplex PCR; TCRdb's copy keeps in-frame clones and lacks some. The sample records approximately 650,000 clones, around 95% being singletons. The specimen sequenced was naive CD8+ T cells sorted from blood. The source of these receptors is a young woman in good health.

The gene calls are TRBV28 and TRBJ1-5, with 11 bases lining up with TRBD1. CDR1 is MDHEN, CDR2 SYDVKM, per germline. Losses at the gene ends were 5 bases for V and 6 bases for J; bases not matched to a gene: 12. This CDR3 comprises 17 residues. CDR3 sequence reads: CASSRTGGASRAQPQHF. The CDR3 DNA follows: TGTGCCAGCAGTCGGACAGGGGGCGCGTCAAGGGCTCAGCCCCAGCATTTT.

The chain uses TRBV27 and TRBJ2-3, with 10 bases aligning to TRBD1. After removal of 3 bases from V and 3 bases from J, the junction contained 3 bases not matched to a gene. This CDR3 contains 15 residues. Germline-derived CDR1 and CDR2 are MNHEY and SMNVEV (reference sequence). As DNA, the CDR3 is TGTGCCAGCAGTTTGGGACAGGGGTTAACAGATACGCAGTATTTT. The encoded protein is CASSLGQGLTDTQYF.

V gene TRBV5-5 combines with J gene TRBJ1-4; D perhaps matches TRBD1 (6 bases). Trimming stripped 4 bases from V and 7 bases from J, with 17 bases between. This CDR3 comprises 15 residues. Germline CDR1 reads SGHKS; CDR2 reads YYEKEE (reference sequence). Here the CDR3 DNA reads TGTGCCAGCAGCCCTTTCGGGGGCGGGGGTGAAAAACTGTTTTTT. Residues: CASSPFGGGGEKLFF.

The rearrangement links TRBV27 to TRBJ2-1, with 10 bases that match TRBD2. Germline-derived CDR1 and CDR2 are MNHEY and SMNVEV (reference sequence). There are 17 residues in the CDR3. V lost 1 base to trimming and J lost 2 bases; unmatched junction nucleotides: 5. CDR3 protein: CASSLFFSGRTYNEQFF. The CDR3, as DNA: TGTGCCAGCAGTTTATTCTTTAGCGGGAGGACCTACAATGAGCAGTTCTTC.

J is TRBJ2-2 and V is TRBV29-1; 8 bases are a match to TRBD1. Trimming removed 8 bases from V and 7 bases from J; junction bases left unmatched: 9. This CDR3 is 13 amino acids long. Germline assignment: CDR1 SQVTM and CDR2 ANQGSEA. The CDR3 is CSSSGQGGGELFF. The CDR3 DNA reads TGCAGCTCCTCAGGACAGGGCGGCGGGGAGCTGTTTTTT.

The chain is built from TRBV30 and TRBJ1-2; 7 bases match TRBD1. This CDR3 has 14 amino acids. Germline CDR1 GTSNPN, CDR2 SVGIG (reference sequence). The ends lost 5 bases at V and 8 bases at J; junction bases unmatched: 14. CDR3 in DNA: TGTGCCTGGCGGGGCCCACCAGGGGGTCAAGGCTACACCTTC. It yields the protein CAWRGPPGGQGYTF.

The CDR3 DNA follows: TGTGCCAGCAGCTTAGTCGGGATTAGCACAGATACGCAGTATTTT. Protein: CASSLVGISTDTQYF. The chain joins TRBV7-8 to TRBJ2-3, with D perhaps TRBD2 (5 bases). This CDR3 region has 15 residues. Germline V lookup: CDR1 SGHVS, CDR2 FQNEAQ. The germline V and J ends were trimmed by 1 base and 0 bases, with 8 bases remaining between them.

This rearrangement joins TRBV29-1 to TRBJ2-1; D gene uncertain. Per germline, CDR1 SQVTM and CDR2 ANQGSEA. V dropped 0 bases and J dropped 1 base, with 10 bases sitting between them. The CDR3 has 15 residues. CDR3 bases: TGCAGCGTTGAAGAGGGTACGGGTTCCTACAATGAGCAGTTCTTC. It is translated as CSVEEGTGSYNEQFF.

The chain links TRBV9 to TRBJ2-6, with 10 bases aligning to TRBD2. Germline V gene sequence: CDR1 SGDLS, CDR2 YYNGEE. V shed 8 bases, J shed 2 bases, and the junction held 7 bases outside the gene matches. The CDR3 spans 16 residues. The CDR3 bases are TGTGCCAGTGGGCTAGCGGGAGCCCCTGGGGCCAACGTCCTGACTTTC. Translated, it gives CASGLAGAPGANVLTF.

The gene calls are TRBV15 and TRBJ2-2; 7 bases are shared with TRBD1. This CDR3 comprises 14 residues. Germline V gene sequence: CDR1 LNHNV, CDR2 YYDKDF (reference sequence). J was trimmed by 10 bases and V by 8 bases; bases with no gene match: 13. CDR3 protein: CATGPTTGTLELFF. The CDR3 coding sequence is TGTGCCACCGGTCCAACGACAGGGACATTGGAGCTGTTTTTT. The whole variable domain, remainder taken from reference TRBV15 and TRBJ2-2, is DAMVIQNPRYQVTQFGKPVTLSCSQTLNHNVMYWYQQKSSQAPKLLFHYYDKDFNNEADTPDNFQSRRPNTSFCFLDIRSPGLGDTAMYLCATGPTTGTLELFFGEGSRLTVL.

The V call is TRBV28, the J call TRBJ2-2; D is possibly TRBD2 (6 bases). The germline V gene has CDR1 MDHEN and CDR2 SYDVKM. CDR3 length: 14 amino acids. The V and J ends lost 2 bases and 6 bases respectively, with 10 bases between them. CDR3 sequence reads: CASSLMGDSGELFF. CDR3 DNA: TGTGCCAGCAGTTTAATGGGGGACTCCGGGGAGCTGTTTTTT.

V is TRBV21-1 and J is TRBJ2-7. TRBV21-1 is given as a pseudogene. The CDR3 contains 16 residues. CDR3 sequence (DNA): TGTGCCAGCAGCAAGCAAGGGTTCCATCCAACCTACGAGCAGTACTTC. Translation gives CASSKQGFHPTYEQYF.

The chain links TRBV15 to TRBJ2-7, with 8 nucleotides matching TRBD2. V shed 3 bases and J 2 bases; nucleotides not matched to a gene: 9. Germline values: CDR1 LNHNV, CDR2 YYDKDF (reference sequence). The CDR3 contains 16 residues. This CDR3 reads CATSRGSPGGPYEQYF. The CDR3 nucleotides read TGTGCCACCAGCAGGGGCTCGCCGGGAGGGCCCTACGAGCAGTACTTC. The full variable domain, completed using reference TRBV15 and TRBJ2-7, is DAMVIQNPRYQVTQFGKPVTLSCSQTLNHNVMYWYQQKSSQAPKLLFHYYDKDFNNEADTPDNFQSRRPNTSFCFLDIRSPGLGDTAMYLCATSRGSPGGPYEQYFGPGTRLTVT.

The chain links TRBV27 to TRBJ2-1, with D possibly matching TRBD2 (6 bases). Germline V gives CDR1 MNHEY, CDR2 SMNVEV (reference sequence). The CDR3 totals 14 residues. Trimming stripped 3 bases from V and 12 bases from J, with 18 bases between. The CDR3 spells CASSFRLDVGWQFF. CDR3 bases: TGTGCCAGCAGTTTCCGACTAGACGTTGGTTGGCAGTTCTTC.

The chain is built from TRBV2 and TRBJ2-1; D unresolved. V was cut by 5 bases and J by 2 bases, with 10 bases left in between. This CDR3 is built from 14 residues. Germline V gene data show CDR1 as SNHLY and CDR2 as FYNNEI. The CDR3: CASSPSPPYNEQFF. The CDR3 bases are TGTGCCAGCAGTCCCTCCCCACCCTACAATGAGCAGTTCTTC.

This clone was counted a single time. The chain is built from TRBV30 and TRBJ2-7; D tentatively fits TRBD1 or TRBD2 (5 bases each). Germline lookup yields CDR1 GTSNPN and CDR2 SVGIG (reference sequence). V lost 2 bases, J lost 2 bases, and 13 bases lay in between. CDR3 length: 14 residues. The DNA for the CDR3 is TGTGCCTGGAGTCCGGGACGTACGACCTACGAGCAGTACTTC. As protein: CAWSPGRTTYEQYF.

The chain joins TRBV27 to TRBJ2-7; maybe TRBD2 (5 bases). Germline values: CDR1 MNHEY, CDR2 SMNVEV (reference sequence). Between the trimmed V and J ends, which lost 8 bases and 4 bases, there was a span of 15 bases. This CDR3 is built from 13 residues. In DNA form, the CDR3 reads TGTGCCAGCTCCCCGGGGATTGCGTACGAGCAGTACTTC. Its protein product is CASSPGIAYEQYF.

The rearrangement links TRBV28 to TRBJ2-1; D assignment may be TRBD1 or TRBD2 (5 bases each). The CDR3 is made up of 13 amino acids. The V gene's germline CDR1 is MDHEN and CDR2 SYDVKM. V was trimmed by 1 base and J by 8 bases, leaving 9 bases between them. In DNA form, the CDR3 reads TGTGCCAGCAGTTTATTACTGGGGGATGAGCAGTTCTTC. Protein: CASSLLLGDEQFF.

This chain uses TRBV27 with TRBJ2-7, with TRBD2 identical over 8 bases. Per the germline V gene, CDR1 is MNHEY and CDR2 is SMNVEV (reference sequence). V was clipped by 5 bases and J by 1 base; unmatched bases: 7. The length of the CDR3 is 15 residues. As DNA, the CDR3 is TGTGCCAGCAGTCCAATAGCGGGATTATCCTACGAGCAGTACTTC. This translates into CASSPIAGLSYEQYF.

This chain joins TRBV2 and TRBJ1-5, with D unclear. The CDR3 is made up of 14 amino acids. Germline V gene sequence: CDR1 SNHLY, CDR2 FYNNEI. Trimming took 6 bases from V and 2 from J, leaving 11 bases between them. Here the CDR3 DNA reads TGTGCCAGCAGCGGGCGGAGGGGCAATCAGCCCCAGCATTTT. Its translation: CASSGRRGNQPQHF.

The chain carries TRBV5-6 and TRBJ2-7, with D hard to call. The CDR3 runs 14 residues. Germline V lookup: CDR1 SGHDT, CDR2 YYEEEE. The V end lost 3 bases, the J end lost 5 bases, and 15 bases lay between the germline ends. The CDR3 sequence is CASSSGIGSDEQYF. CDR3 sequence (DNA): TGTGCCAGCAGCTCCGGAATCGGGTCAGACGAGCAGTACTTC.

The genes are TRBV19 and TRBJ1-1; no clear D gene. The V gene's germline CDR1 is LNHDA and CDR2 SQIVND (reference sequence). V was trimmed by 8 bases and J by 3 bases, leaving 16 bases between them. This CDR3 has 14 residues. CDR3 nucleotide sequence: TGTGCCAGTCTTTGGAACTCTCGGCACACTGAAGCTTTCTTT. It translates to CASLWNSRHTEAFF.

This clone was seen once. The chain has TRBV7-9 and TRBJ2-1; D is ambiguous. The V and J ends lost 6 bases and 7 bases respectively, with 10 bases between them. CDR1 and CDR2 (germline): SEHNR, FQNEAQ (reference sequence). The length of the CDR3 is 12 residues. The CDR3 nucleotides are TGTGCCAGCAGTCCTGCCATAAATGAGCAGTTCTTC. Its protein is CASSPAINEQFF.

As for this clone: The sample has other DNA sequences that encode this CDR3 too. The CDR3 spells CASTGGETQYF. In DNA, the CDR3 is TGTGCCAGCACCGGCGGAGAGACCCAGTACTTC. The rearrangement links TRBV6-6 to TRBJ2-5; D uncertain. V lost 7 bases and J lost 4, with 7 bases in between. CDR3 length equals 11 residues. Germline lookup yields CDR1 MNHNY and CDR2 SVGAGI (reference sequence).

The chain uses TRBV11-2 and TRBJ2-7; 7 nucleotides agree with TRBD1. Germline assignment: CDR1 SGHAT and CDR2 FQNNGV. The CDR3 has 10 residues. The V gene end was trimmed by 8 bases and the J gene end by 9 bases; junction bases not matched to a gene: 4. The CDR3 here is CASGPGGQYF. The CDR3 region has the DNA TGTGCCAGCGGTCCAGGGGGGCAGTACTTC.

The CDR3 DNA sequence: TGCAGCGCAAAGTGGGGGACCCCAAACTCCTACAATGAGCAGTTCTTC. Protein: CSAKWGTPNSYNEQFF. V gene TRBV29-1 combines with J gene TRBJ2-1; perhaps D is TRBD1 or TRBD2 (5 bases each). Germline V CDR1 and CDR2: SQVTM, ANQGSEA. Trimming took 7 bases from V and 0 from J, leaving 19 bases between them. The CDR3 totals 16 residues.

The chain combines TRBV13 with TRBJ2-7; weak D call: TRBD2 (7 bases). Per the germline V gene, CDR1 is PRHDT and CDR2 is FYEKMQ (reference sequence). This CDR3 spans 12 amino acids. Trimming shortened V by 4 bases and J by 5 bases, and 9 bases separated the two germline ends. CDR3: CASSSGGDEQYF. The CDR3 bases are TGTGCCAGCAGCTCGGGGGGCGACGAGCAGTACTTC.

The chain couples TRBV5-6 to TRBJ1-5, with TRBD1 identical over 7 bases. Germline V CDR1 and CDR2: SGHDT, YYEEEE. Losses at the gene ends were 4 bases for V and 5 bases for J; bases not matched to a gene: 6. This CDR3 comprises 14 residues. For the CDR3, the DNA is TGTGCCAGCAGCGGGGGGACAGATTATCAGCCCCAGCATTTT. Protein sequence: CASSGGTDYQPQHF.

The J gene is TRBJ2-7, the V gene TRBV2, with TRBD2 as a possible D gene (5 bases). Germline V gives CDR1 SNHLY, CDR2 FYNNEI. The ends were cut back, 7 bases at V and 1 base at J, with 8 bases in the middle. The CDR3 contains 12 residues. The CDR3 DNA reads TGTGCCAGCACTAGCCGGTCCTACGAGCAGTACTTC. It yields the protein CASTSRSYEQYF.

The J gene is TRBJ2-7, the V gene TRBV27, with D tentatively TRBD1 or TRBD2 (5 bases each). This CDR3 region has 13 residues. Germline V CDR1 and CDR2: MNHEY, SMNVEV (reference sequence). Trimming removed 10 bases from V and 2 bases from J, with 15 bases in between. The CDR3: CATARDGAYEQYF. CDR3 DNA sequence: TGTGCCACTGCCCGGGACGGAGCCTACGAGCAGTACTTC.